The 6 T cell receptor beta chains below were found in one sample sequenced in a study of T cell repertoires in cytomegalovirus infection. TCRdb called the reads again in MiXCR, with one record for every CDR3 protein. The sample consists of 450,000 to 550,000 distinct CDR3 sequences, 15% to 20% of them appearing once. Sequencing input: CD8+ T cells from PBMCs. All receptors derive from a human donor in good health (CMV status not recorded). Some clones in this sample may be carry-over from other donors' samples.

Turning to this clonotype: Relative to the germline gene, one junction end is altered; a read error may explain this. The chain couples TRBV28 to TRBJ2-2, with 7 bases that match TRBD1. This CDR3 comprises 15 residues. Germline values: CDR1 MDHEN, CDR2 SYDVKM. CDR3 coding DNA: TGTGCCAGCAGCTTACAGGGGTCGAACACCGGGGATCTGTTTTTT. Its protein is CASSLQGSNTGDLFF.

This clonotype was seen a few times. The chain joins TRBV28 to TRBJ2-3, with a weak D call TRBD2 (5 bases). The CDR3 is made up of 16 amino acids. Germline loops: CDR1 MDHEN, CDR2 SYDVKM. V shed 3 bases and J shed 2 bases, with 15 bases lying between them. The CDR3 DNA reads as TGTGCCAGCAGTTTTCATGCGGGCGGGTACACAGATACGCAGTATTTT. Protein sequence: CASSFHAGGYTDTQYF.

The rearrangement links TRBV9 to TRBJ1-4, with TRBD1 as a possible D gene (5 bases). The length of the CDR3 is 15 residues. Looked up from germline, CDR1 is SGDLS and CDR2 is YYNGEE. Deletions cut 3 bases from V and 4 bases from J, with 13 bases between. As DNA, the CDR3 is TGTGCCAGCAGCGGATCAGACAGTCGTAATGAAAAACTGTTTTTT. Protein product: CASSGSDSRNEKLFF. Full variable domain (missing parts from reference TRBV9 and TRBJ1-4): DSGVTQTPKHLITATGQRVTLRCSPRSGDLSVYWYQQSLDQGLQFLIQYYNGEERAKGNILERFSAQQFPDLHSELNLSSLELGDSALYFCASSGSDSRNEKLFFGSGTQLSVL.

V is TRBV27 and J is TRBJ2-3, with D unresolved. CDR1 MNHEY and CDR2 SMNVEV come from the germline V gene (reference sequence). The V end lost 4 bases, the J end lost 2 bases, and 10 bases lay between the germline ends. This CDR3 region has 14 residues. The CDR3 loop is CASSSQIYTDTQYF. As DNA, the CDR3 is TGTGCCAGCAGTTCGCAGATCTACACAGATACGCAGTATTTT.

The V call is TRBV9, the J call TRBJ2-2, with 12 bases lining up with TRBD2. Trimming removed 4 bases from V and 4 bases from J; junction bases left unmatched: 8. This CDR3 is 17 amino acids long. The germline gives CDR1 SGDLS, CDR2 YYNGEE. The CDR3 loop reads CASSPGGLAGSTGELFF. The CDR3 bases are TGTGCCAGCAGCCCGGGGGGACTAGCGGGTAGCACCGGGGAGCTGTTTTTT.

Ten or more counts support this clonotype. V is TRBV7-8 and J is TRBJ1-2, with TRBD1 as a possible D gene (6 bases). This CDR3 region has 15 residues. Between the trimmed V and J ends, which lost 4 bases and 0 bases, there was a span of 12 bases. Germline-derived CDR1 and CDR2 are SGHVS and FQNEAQ. This CDR3 reads CASSSRDTANYGYTF. CDR3 coding DNA: TGTGCCAGCAGCTCCCGGGACACTGCTAACTATGGCTACACCTTC.